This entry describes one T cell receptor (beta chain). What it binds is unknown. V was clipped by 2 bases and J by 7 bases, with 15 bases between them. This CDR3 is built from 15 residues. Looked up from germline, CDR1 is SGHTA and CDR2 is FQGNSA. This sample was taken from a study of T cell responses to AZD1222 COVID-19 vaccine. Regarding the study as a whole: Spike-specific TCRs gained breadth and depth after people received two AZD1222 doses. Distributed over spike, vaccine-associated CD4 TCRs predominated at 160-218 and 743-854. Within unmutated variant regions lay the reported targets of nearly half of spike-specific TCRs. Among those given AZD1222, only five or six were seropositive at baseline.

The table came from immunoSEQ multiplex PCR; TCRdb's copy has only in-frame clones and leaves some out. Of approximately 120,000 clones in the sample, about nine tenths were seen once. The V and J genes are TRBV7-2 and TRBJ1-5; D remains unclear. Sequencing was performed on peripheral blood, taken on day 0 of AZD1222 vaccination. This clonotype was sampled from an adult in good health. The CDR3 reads CASSLIVEGSQPQHF. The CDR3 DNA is TGTGCCAGCAGCTTAATTGTCGAAGGTTCCCAGCCCCAGCATTTT.